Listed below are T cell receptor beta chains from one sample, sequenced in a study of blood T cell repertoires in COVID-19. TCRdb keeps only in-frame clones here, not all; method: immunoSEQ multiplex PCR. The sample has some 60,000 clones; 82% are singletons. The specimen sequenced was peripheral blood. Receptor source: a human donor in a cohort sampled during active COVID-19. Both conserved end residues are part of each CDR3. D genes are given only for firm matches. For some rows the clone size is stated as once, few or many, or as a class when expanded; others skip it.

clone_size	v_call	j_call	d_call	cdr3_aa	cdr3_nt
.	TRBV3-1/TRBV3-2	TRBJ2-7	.	CASSPAQSSYEQYF	TGTGCCAGCAGCCCTGCACAGAGCTCCTACGAGCAGTACTTC
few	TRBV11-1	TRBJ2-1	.	CASSRTVSYNEQFF	TGTGCCAGCAGCAGGACAGTCTCCTACAATGAGCAGTTCTTC
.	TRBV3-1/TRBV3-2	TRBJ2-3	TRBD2	CASSQDLAATDTQYF	TGTGCCAGCAGCCAAGACCTAGCGGCTACAGATACGCAGTATTTT
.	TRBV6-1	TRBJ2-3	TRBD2	CASSGETAGGSTDTQYF	TGTGCCAGCAGTGGAGAAACGGCGGGGGGTAGCACAGATACGCAGTATTTT
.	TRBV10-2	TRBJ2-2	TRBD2	CASRERGDTGELFF	TGCGCCAGCAGGGAGCGGGGTGACACCGGGGAGCTGTTTTTT
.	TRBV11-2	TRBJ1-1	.	CASSFGPMTGNTEAFF	TGTGCCAGCAGCTTTGGGCCCATGACAGGTAACACTGAAGCTTTCTTT
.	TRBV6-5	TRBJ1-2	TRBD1	CASRGQGLGYTF	TGTGCCAGCAGGGGACAGGGCCTTGGCTACACCTTC
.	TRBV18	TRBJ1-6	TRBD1	CASSRQGDTNNSPLHF	TGTGCCAGCTCCCGACAGGGCGACACCAACAATTCACCCCTCCACTTT
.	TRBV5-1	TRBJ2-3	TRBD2	CASSWIGYPGVAGADTQYF	TGCGCCAGCAGCTGGATAGGTTACCCCGGGGTGGCGGGGGCAGATACGCAGTATTTT
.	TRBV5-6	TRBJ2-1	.	CASSPRDTLLINEQFF	TGTGCCAGCAGCCCCCGGGACACGCTATTGATAAATGAGCAGTTCTTC